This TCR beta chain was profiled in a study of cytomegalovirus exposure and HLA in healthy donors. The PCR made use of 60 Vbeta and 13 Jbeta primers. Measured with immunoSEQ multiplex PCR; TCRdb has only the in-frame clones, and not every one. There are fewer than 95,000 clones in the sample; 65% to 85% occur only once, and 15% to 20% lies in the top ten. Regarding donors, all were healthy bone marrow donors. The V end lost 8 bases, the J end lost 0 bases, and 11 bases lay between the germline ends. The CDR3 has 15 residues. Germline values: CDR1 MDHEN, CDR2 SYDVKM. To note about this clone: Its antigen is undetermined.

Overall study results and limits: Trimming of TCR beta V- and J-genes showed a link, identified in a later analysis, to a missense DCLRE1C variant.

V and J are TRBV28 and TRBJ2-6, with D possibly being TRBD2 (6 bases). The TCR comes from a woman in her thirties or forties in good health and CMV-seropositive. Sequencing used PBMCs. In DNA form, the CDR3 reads TGTGCCAGCGGCGGGACGGCCTCTGGGGCCAACGTCCTGACTTTC. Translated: CASGGTASGANVLTF.